These T cell receptor beta chains were read from a single sample in a study of cytomegalovirus exposure and HLA in healthy donors. Only in-frame clones appear in the TCRdb table, and some are missing; sequencing was by immunoSEQ multiplex PCR. The data show 130,000 or so clones, around 70% seen once. Sequenced input: PBMCs. The receptors shown here come from a man aged 35 to 55 in good health and CMV-seropositive. Each CDR3 is given with its conserved first and last residue. A D gene is named only where the DNA matches it firmly. Only part of the rows carry a size: once, few, many, or a class if the clone is expanded.

d_gene,abundance,j_gene,v_gene,CDR3aa,CDR3nt
-,-,TRBJ1-4,TRBV19,CASSTIFGRGLNEKLFF,TGTGCCAGTAGCACCATCTTTGGGAGGGGCCTTAATGAAAAACTGTTTTTT
-,once,TRBJ2-7,TRBV5-1,CASSLERGGHHEQYF,TGCGCCAGCAGCTTGGAAAGGGGAGGTCACCACGAGCAGTACTTC
TRBD1,-,TRBJ2-1,TRBV14,CASSQGSGQGSNEQFF,TGTGCCAGCAGCCAAGGTTCCGGACAGGGGTCCAATGAGCAGTTCTTC
-,few,TRBJ2-7,TRBV5-5,CASSLPTGREQYF,TGTGCCAGCAGCTTACCGACAGGACGCGAGCAGTACTTC
-,-,TRBJ1-1,TRBV6-5,CASRVEHRINTEAFF,TGTGCCAGCAGGGTTGAACACAGAATAAACACTGAAGCTTTCTTT
TRBD1,-,TRBJ1-3,TRBV6-6,CASRPRGRVGNTIYF,TGTGCCAGCAGGCCGAGGGGGCGCGTAGGAAACACCATATATTTT
TRBD1,-,TRBJ2-7,TRBV7-2,CASRLQGISTYEQYF,TGTGCCAGCAGATTACAGGGGATATCAACCTACGAGCAGTACTTC
TRBD1,-,TRBJ2-1,TRBV4-1,CASSQEGQGGNEQFF,TGCGCCAGCAGCCAAGAGGGACAGGGTGGGAATGAGCAGTTCTTC
-,-,TRBJ1-1,TRBV2,CASTGAVVGTEAFF,TGTGCCAGCACCGGAGCGGTCGTGGGCACTGAAGCTTTCTTT
TRBD2,few,TRBJ2-2,TRBV15,CATSRDSGGTGELFF,TGTGCCACCAGCAGAGATAGCGGGGGCACCGGGGAGCTGTTTTTT
TRBD1,-,TRBJ1-2,TRBV6-6,CASSQTGTGDGYTF,TGTGCCAGCAGTCAGACCGGGACAGGGGATGGCTACACCTTC
-,-,TRBJ1-1,TRBV7-2,CASSLGRMNTEAFF,TGTGCCAGCAGCTTGGGCAGAATGAACACTGAAGCTTTCTTT
-,-,TRBJ1-6,TRBV7-2,CASSLVASPLHF,TGTGCCAGCAGCTTAGTGGCCTCACCCCTCCACTTT
-,few,TRBJ2-3,TRBV19,CASSVGTGNTQYF,TGTGCCAGTAGTGTCGGGACTGGCAATACGCAGTATTTT
-,-,TRBJ2-5,TRBV4-1,CASSQDGSGETQYF,TGCGCCAGCAGCCAAGATGGGTCAGGGGAGACCCAGTACTTC
-,-,TRBJ2-1,TRBV4-1,CASSREGSSYNEQFF,TGCGCCAGCAGCCGCGAAGGGAGCTCCTACAATGAGCAGTTCTTC
-,-,TRBJ1-3,TRBV30,CAWSGIQGSGNTIYF,TGTGCCTGGAGTGGAATCCAGGGGTCTGGAAACACCATATATTTT
TRBD1,-,TRBJ2-7,TRBV5-1,CASRTGESYEQYF,TGCGCCAGCCGGACAGGGGAGTCCTACGAGCAGTACTTC
TRBD2,-,TRBJ2-1,TRBV10-1,CASSEIGLAGSHEQFF,TGCGCCAGCAGTGAAATCGGACTAGCGGGATCCCATGAGCAGTTCTTC
-,-,TRBJ2-7,TRBV28,CASSLGGMTQDVYEQYF,TGTGCCAGCAGTCTAGGAGGCATGACACAAGACGTCTACGAGCAGTACTTC
-,-,TRBJ1-5,TRBV4-1,CASSQGQYSNQPQHF,TGCGCCAGCAGCCAAGGGCAGTATAGCAATCAGCCCCAGCATTTT
TRBD1,-,TRBJ2-7,TRBV6-1,CAISELDRGGFGEQYF,TGTGCCATCAGTGAGTTGGACAGGGGTGGGTTCGGTGAGCAGTACTTC
-,-,TRBJ1-3,TRBV6-1,CASSEGLLLGRNTIYF,TGTGCCAGCAGTGAAGGCCTGCTCCTGGGGCGGAACACCATATATTTT
TRBD1,-,TRBJ1-2,TRBV5-1,CASSRDRGPYGYTF,TGCGCCAGCAGCAGGGACAGGGGGCCCTATGGCTACACCTTC
TRBD1,-,TRBJ2-7,TRBV2,CASSPDGTGGTYEQYF,TGTGCCAGCAGTCCCGACGGGACAGGGGGAACCTACGAGCAGTACTTC
TRBD1,-,TRBJ1-1,TRBV19,CASIKTGGSNTEAFF,TGTGCCAGTATAAAGACAGGGGGCTCAAACACTGAAGCTTTCTTT
-,-,TRBJ1-5,TRBV5-6,CASSLYGSSNQPQHF,TGTGCCAGCAGCTTGTACGGGAGTAGCAATCAGCCCCAGCATTTT
-,-,TRBJ1-1,TRBV19,CASLDTLETEAFF,TGTGCCAGTTTGGACACGTTGGAGACTGAAGCTTTCTTT
-,-,TRBJ2-2,TRBV5-1,CASTLGAGASTGELFF,TGCGCCAGCACCTTGGGGGCAGGGGCGAGTACCGGGGAGCTGTTTTTT
TRBD1,-,TRBJ1-1,TRBV30,CAWTGGDRITEAFF,TGTGCCTGGACAGGGGGCGATCGTATCACTGAAGCTTTCTTT
TRBD1,few,TRBJ1-6,TRBV7-8,CASSSGQGGSPLHF,TGTGCCAGCAGCTCCGGACAGGGCGGATCACCCCTCCACTTT
TRBD1,-,TRBJ1-4,TRBV7-2,CASSPPPFGTGVEKLFF,TGTGCCAGCAGCCCCCCTCCTTTCGGGACAGGGGTCGAAAAACTGTTTTTT
TRBD1,-,TRBJ2-5,TRBV11-2,CASSLVGVDRGQETQYF,TGTGCCAGCAGCTTAGTGGGGGTAGACAGGGGGCAAGAGACCCAGTACTTC
TRBD1,-,TRBJ2-5,TRBV10-3,CAIRGQEVGETQYF,TGTGCCATCAGGGGACAGGAAGTAGGGGAGACCCAGTACTTC
TRBD1,-,TRBJ2-5,TRBV6-1,CASSELQGAGEQYF,TGTGCCAGCAGTGAATTACAGGGGGCTGGAGAGCAGTACTTC
-,-,TRBJ2-3,TRBV2,CASRPNSGTQYF,TGTGCCAGCAGGCCTAATTCAGGGACGCAGTATTTT
-,few,TRBJ1-3,TRBV21-1,CASSQQGESGNTIYF,TGTGCCAGCAGTCAACAGGGAGAATCTGGAAACACCATATATTTT
-,once,TRBJ2-3,TRBV1,CTSSQPRTSGRLFTDTQYF,TGCACCAGCAGCCAACCGCGGACTAGCGGGAGATTGTTTACAGATACGCAGTATTTT
-,-,TRBJ1-1,TRBV20-1,CVTGGITEAFF,TGCGTGACGGGGGGCATAACTGAAGCTTTCTTT
-,few,TRBJ1-1,TRBV7-2,CASSLRGGNEAFF,TGTGCCAGCAGCTTACGGGGAGGTAATGAAGCTTTCTTT
-,few,TRBJ2-7,TRBV11-3,CASSRGRTYEQYF,TGTGCCAGCAGCCGAGGGCGCACCTACGAGCAGTACTTC
-,-,TRBJ1-3,TRBV9,CASSVRGGTSGNTIYF,TGTGCCAGCAGCGTTAGAGGCGGGACTTCTGGAAACACCATATATTTT
-,few,TRBJ2-2,TRBV12-2,CASREDRAIKNTGELFF,TGTGCAAGTCGCGAAGACAGGGCCATTAAAAACACCGGGGAGCTGTTTTTT